The text below deals with one TCR beta chain. The data are from a study of blood T cell repertoires in COVID-19. Participants were aged about 18 to 90 years from about two dozen US areas. Germline assignment: CDR1 MGHRA and CDR2 YSYEKL. V was clipped by 3 bases and J by 4 bases, with 17 bases between them. This CDR3 has 16 amino acids. As processed by the authors: Using reference gene primer amplification, nucleated cell counts were estimated. The protocol was immunoSEQ multiplex PCR, while the TCRdb copy is restricted to in-frame clones and leaves out a portion. V and J calls and clone size are as listed in that table; D and trimming were resolved from the DNA. The table lists some 300,000 clones, approximately 91% of them singletons.

The clonotype comes from a young woman who had recovered from COVID-19. This chain links TRBV4-1 with TRBJ2-3; tentatively, D is TRBD2 (6 bases). Material for sequencing was PBMCs or T cells enriched from blood (not recorded which). CDR3 sequence: CASSQRLAEAADTQYF. DNA of the CDR3: TGCGCCAGCAGCCAGAGGTTAGCGGAGGCGGCAGATACGCAGTATTTT.